This T cell receptor beta chain is from a study of cytomegalovirus exposure and HLA in healthy donors. Notes on the study in general: One variant, a missense change in DCLRE1C, was linked in a later analysis to TCR beta V- and J-gene trimming. A later analysis reported that several of the most significant clusters appeared to be linked to common viral pathogens, among them Epstein-Barr virus. An assumption of roughly uniform sequencing depth across donors underlay the presence/absence analyses.

In the case of this clone: Its antigen is not identified.

Use of 60 Vbeta and 13 Jbeta primers characterized the PCR. Sequencing used immunoSEQ multiplex PCR; TCRdb keeps in-frame clones, though not all of them. The data contain about 73,000 clones, 75% of them seen just once; the ten biggest clones take up around 12%. Participants comprised healthy donors of bone marrow. The V and J ends lost 0 bases and 8 bases respectively, with 16 bases between them. The CDR3 runs to 15 residues. From germline, CDR1 is ENHRY and CDR2 SYGVKD. This receptor was identified in a man between 65 and 79 years old in good health and CMV-seronegative. The chain carries TRBV10-3 and TRBJ1-1; possible D gene TRBD1, 5 bases. Sequenced material: PBMCs. CDR3 nucleotide sequence: TGTGCCATCAGTGAGTCTGGGGGGTGGTCGAGCGAAGCTTTCTTT. It yields the protein CAISESGGWSSEAFF.